This record covers a single T cell receptor (beta chain). Its specificity is unknown. These data belong to a study of T-cell memory formation after mild COVID-19. At the level of the study: Clustering of TCRs was largely donor specific. Study results and limitations: Certain responding clones were present in pre-infection memory, suggesting participation of cross-reactive memory. Second-wave clones with a day 37 peak had unconfirmed SARS-CoV-2 specificity.

The germline CDR1 and CDR2 sequences are SEHNR and FQNEAQ (reference sequence). Trimming took off 8 bases at V and 6 bases at J, with 16 bases between the two ends. CDR3 length: 13 amino acids. TCRdb itself ran the 5' RACE reads through MiXCR, one entry per CDR3 protein. The sample consists of around 470,000 distinct CDR3 sequences, 15% to 25% of them appearing once. The rearrangement joins TRBV7-9 to TRBJ1-2; no reliable D call. The source of this sequence is an adult woman who had mild COVID-19 (a few samples of this study predate the infection). Cell type and time point are not known. Sequenced sample: PBMCs or a T cell subset sorted from them (not recorded which). The CDR3 DNA reads TGTGCCAGCCACTATAGCCGGGAGGATGGCTACACCTTC. Encoded protein: CASHYSREDGYTF. Drawing the rest from reference TRBV7-9 and TRBJ1-2, the complete variable domain is DTGVSQNPRHKITKRGQNVTFRCDPISEHNRLYWYRQTLGQGPEFLTYFQNEAQLEKSRLLSDRFSAERPKGSFSTLEIQRTEQGDSAMYLCASHYSREDGYTFGSGTRLTVV.